One and the same sample provided the 19 T cell receptor beta chains below, sequenced in a study of T cells in Graves' hyperthyroidism and ophthalmopathy. Amplified TCR beta CDR3 regions came from RNA transcripts. The TCR CDR3 was amplified in a first-round RT-PCR using the HTBI primer set. TCRdb passed the multiplex PCR reads through MiXCR, listing each CDR3 protein once. The sample gives some 300,000 distinct CDR3 sequences, about 14% of which show up once; 6.5% to 10% is in the top ten. The specimen sequenced was blood. These receptors were obtained from a woman under 40 with Graves' hyperthyroidism that later progressed to Graves' ophthalmopathy.

This clonotype was detected many times. This sequence joins TRBV20-1 and TRBJ1-2; no clear D. The CDR3 length is 15 residues. V was pared by 0 bases and J by 8 bases, with 19 bases between. Per germline, CDR1 DFQATT and CDR2 SNEGSKA (reference sequence). Written as DNA, the CDR3 is TGCAGTGCTAGAGAACAGAAGGTGGCGAATGCGGGCTACACCTTC. The encoded protein is CSAREQKVANAGYTF.

This clonotype was recorded at least ten times. The rearrangement links TRBV6-2 or TRBV6-3 to TRBJ2-7; 13 bases line up with TRBD2. J lost 3 bases, V lost 5 bases, and 4 bases had no gene match. The V gene's germline CDR1 is MNHEY and CDR2 SVGEGT. CDR3 length: 15 residues. CDR3 region: CASSGGTSGIYEQYF. In DNA, the CDR3 is TGTGCCAGCAGTGGAGGGACTAGCGGGATCTACGAGCAGTACTTC.

This clonotype was observed many times. This chain connects TRBV28 to TRBJ2-1, with TRBD2 matching over 7 bases. Germline-derived CDR1 and CDR2 are MDHEN and SYDVKM. The V segment lost 8 bases and the J segment 3 bases; nucleotides outside the gene matches: 13. This CDR3 has 16 residues. The DNA of the CDR3 is TGTGCCAGCCAGAACCCATGGGGGAGGGACTACAATGAGCAGTTCTTC. The encoded protein is CASQNPWGRDYNEQFF.

This clonotype was observed at least ten times. The chain couples TRBV27 to TRBJ2-7, with 8 nucleotides matching TRBD2. CDR3 length: 16 residues. Looked up from germline, CDR1 is MNHEY and CDR2 is SMNVEV (reference sequence). V shed 7 bases, J shed 6 bases, and the junction held 17 bases outside the gene matches. The CDR3 DNA reads as TGTGCCAGCAACCATAACTGGTCCGGGAGGGGGGGCGAGCAGTACTTC. Protein sequence: CASNHNWSGRGGEQYF.

This clonotype was picked up many times. This chain joins TRBV29-1 and TRBJ2-5, with TRBD2 matching 11 bases. The CDR3 loop spans 16 amino acids. In germline, CDR1 is SQVTM, CDR2 ANQGSEA. The V and J ends lost 3 bases and 1 base, in that order; junction bases with no gene match: 7. Written as DNA, the CDR3 is TGCAGCGTTGATGATATCGGGACTAGCGGCCAAGAGACCCAGTACTTC. Translated, it gives CSVDDIGTSGQETQYF.

About this clonotype itself: A much larger clone sits a single nucleotide away, making a read error possible. The chain employs TRBV5-8 and TRBJ2-5; D not certain. The CDR3 is made up of 15 amino acids. The ends were cut back, 0 bases at V and 2 bases at J, with 11 bases in the middle. Germline values: CDR1 SGHTS, CDR2 YDEGEE. The CDR3 coding sequence is TGTGCCAGCAGCTTGGTCACCCCTAAACAAGAGACCCAGTACTTC. Its protein is CASSLVTPKQETQYF.

This chain uses TRBV4-1 with TRBJ1-5; 9 bases line up with TRBD1. CDR1 MGHRA and CDR2 YSYEKL come from the germline V gene. The CDR3 spans 15 residues. Trimming cost V 4 bases and J 4 bases; bases outside gene matches: 5. CDR3 region: CASSPGQGWNQPQHF. CDR3 DNA sequence: TGCGCCAGCAGCCCGGGACAGGGTTGGAATCAGCCCCAGCATTTT.

This clonotype was seen at least ten times. The rearrangement uses TRBV29-1 and TRBJ2-1; D may be TRBD1 or TRBD2 (5 bases each). The CDR3 covers 16 residues. CDR1 is SQVTM, CDR2 ANQGSEA, per germline. Between the trimmed V and J ends, which lost 6 bases and 0 bases, there was a span of 18 bases. CDR3 loop: CSVAGTVLSSYNEQFF. CDR3 nucleotide sequence: TGCAGCGTCGCCGGGACCGTCCTAAGCTCCTACAATGAGCAGTTCTTC.

V is TRBV19 and J is TRBJ2-6; D gene ambiguous. The CDR3 extends over 15 amino acids. The V end lost 5 bases, the J end lost 0 bases, and 8 bases lay between the germline ends. Germline CDR1 LNHDA, CDR2 SQIVND (reference sequence). The CDR3 sequence is CASSFQRSGANVLTF. CDR3 bases: TGTGCCAGTAGTTTTCAGCGCTCTGGGGCCAACGTCCTGACTTTC.

The chain is built from TRBV13 and TRBJ2-7, with a possible D match to TRBD1 (5 bases). The CDR3 spans 12 residues. In germline, CDR1 is PRHDT, CDR2 FYEKMQ (reference sequence). Trimming cost V 10 bases and J 3 bases, with 13 bases left between them. This CDR3 is CATTPQGYEQYF. CDR3 coding DNA: TGTGCCACCACGCCCCAGGGCTACGAGCAGTACTTC.

This clonotype occurred many times. The chain joins TRBV6-1 to TRBJ2-5, with 8 positions matching TRBD1. The CDR3 loop spans 17 amino acids. CDR1 MNHNS and CDR2 SASEGT come from the germline V gene. With V trimmed by 5 bases and J by 2 bases, 13 bases remained unmatched. CDR3 in DNA: TGTGCCAGCAGTTACGGAGCCGGGACAGGTTTTCAAGAGACCCAGTACTTC. Protein product: CASSYGAGTGFQETQYF.

This clonotype was found many times. The chain employs TRBV3-1 and TRBJ1-1; D is possibly TRBD1 (5 bases). The V gene lost 2 bases and the J gene lost 6 bases, with 10 bases spanning the gap. Germline lookup yields CDR1 LGHDT and CDR2 YNNKEL (reference sequence). This CDR3 is built from 13 residues. CDR3 amino acids: CASSQYRQSEAFF. The DNA of the CDR3 is TGTGCCAGCAGCCAATATCGACAGTCTGAAGCTTTCTTT.

This clonotype was recorded many times. The genes are TRBV18 and TRBJ2-7; 8 bases align to TRBD2. CDR1 KGHSH and CDR2 LQKENI come from the germline V gene. V shed 0 bases and J 3 bases; nucleotides not matched to a gene: 7. The CDR3 is 16 residues long. CDR3: CASSPPNGRGIYEQYF. The CDR3 bases are TGTGCCAGCTCACCACCTAACGGGAGGGGTATCTACGAGCAGTACTTC. Full variable domain (missing parts from reference TRBV18 and TRBJ2-7): NAGVMQNPRHLVRRRGQEARLRCSPMKGHSHVYWYRQLPEEGLKFMVYLQKENIIDESGMPKERFSAEFPKEGPSILRIQQVVRGDSAAYFCASSPPNGRGIYEQYFGPGTRLTVT.

The sample holds many counts of this clonotype. The V gene is TRBV5-8, the J gene TRBJ2-7; 10 bases map to TRBD2. Germline V CDR1 and CDR2: SGHTS, YDEGEE. CDR3 length: 15 amino acids. J lost 7 bases, V lost 4 bases, and 11 bases had no gene match. CDR3: CASSMGLAGVKEQYF. The CDR3 coding sequence is TGTGCCAGCAGCATGGGGCTAGCGGGAGTAAAGGAGCAGTACTTC. Variable domain in full (rest from reference TRBV5-8 and TRBJ2-7): EAGVTQSPTHLIKTRGQQATLRCSPISGHTSVYWYQQALGLGLQFLLWYDEGEERNRGNFPPRFSGRQFPNYSSELNVNALELEDSALYLCASSMGLAGVKEQYFGPGTRLTVT.

The chain is built from TRBV12-3 or TRBV12-4 and TRBJ2-7; no reliable D call. The CDR3 consists of 14 residues. The V end lost 5 bases, the J end lost 2 bases, and 13 bases lay between the germline ends. The CDR3 DNA reads as TGTGCCAGCAGTAACCACCTTGTAACCTACGAGCAGTACTTC. It specifies CASSNHLVTYEQYF.

This clonotype occurred a few times. This sequence joins TRBV25-1 and TRBJ1-4; D uncertain. Trimming pared 3 bases from V and 7 bases from J, leaving 12 bases between. Germline assignment: CDR1 MGHDK and CDR2 SYGVNS. The CDR3 is made up of 14 amino acids. Here the CDR3 reads CASSDRRIGEKLFF. The CDR3 DNA is TGTGCCAGCAGTGATAGGAGGATCGGTGAAAAACTGTTTTTT.

This clonotype was observed a few times. The chain uses TRBV24-1 and TRBJ2-5, with D uncertain. Trimming removed 0 bases from V and 2 bases from J, with 9 bases in between. This CDR3 is built from 15 residues. Germline V gene data show CDR1 as KGHDR and CDR2 as SFDVKD. The CDR3 DNA reads as TGTGCCACCAGTGATTTGGGGCAGACTCAAGAGACCCAGTACTTC. Translated, it gives CATSDLGQTQETQYF.

This clonotype was found many times. The chain combines TRBV20-1 with TRBJ2-7; 7 bases match TRBD2. The V segment lost 0 bases and the J segment 4 bases; nucleotides outside the gene matches: 9. Germline V gene lookup returns CDR1 DFQATT and CDR2 SNEGSKA (reference sequence). The CDR3 length is 15 residues. CDR3 loop: CSARDMGGSRYEQYF. DNA for the CDR3: TGCAGTGCTAGAGATATGGGCGGGAGTCGGTACGAGCAGTACTTC.

This clonotype was observed many times. The CDR3 DNA is TGTGCCAGCAGTTTATCCGGGACAGGGGGTTGGTCACCCCTCCACTTT. Translated, it gives CASSLSGTGGWSPLHF. This chain connects TRBV28 to TRBJ1-6, with 11 bases matching TRBD1. The V segment lost 1 base and the J segment 10 bases; nucleotides outside the gene matches: 6. This CDR3 spans 16 amino acids. In germline, CDR1 is MDHEN, CDR2 SYDVKM.